The 3 T cell receptor beta chains presented below share a single source sample, sequenced in a study of T cell repertoires in cytomegalovirus infection. Using its own MiXCR run on the reads, TCRdb lists one record per CDR3 protein. The table records roughly 250,000 distinct CDR3 sequences, about 23% of them present only once. Material for sequencing was CD8+ T cells from PBMCs. The receptors come from a human donor in good health (CMV status not recorded). Some clones in this sample may be carry-over from other donors' samples.

The chain carries TRBV29-1 and TRBJ2-7; TRBD1 might be the D (6 bases). This CDR3 is built from 10 residues. Germline V gene lookup returns CDR1 SQVTM and CDR2 ANQGSEA. V was cut by 6 bases and J by 7 bases, with 10 bases left in between. The CDR3 sequence is CSVITGEQYF. The CDR3 DNA sequence: TGCAGCGTCATTACAGGGGAGCAGTACTTC.

CDR3 residues: CASSPTGIRETQYF. The CDR3 DNA follows: TGTGCCAGCAGCCCGACAGGGATCCGAGAGACCCAGTACTTC. V and J are TRBV7-6 and TRBJ2-5; 7 bases line up with TRBD1. V shed 5 bases and J 4 bases; nucleotides not matched to a gene: 7. The CDR3 spans 14 residues. CDR1 SGHVS and CDR2 FNYEAQ come from the germline V gene.

This clonotype came up many times. This chain uses TRBV7-9 with TRBJ2-7; the D call may be TRBD1 or TRBD2 (5 bases each). The germline V and J ends were trimmed by 5 bases and 0 bases, with 8 bases remaining between them. CDR3 size: 13 residues. Germline V gene lookup returns CDR1 SEHNR and CDR2 FQNEAQ (reference sequence). CDR3 amino acids: CASSGDGSYEQYF. CDR3 coding DNA: TGTGCCAGCAGCGGGGACGGCTCCTACGAGCAGTACTTC.